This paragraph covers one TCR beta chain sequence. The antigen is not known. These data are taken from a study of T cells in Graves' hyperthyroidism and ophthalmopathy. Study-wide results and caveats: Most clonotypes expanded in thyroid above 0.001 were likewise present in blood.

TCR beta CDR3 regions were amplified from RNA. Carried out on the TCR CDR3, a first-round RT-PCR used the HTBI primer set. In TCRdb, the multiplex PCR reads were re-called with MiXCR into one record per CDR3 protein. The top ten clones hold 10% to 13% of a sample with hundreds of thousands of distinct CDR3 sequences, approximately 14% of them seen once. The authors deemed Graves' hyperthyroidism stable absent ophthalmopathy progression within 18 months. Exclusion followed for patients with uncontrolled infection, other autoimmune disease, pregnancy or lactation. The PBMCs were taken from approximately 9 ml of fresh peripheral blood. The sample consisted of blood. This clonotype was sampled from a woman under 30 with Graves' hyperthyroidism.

The CDR3, as DNA: TGTGCCAGCAGAACAGAGAGCTATGGCTACACCTTC. Its translation is CASRTESYGYTF. The chain links TRBV2 to TRBJ1-2; D is unresolved. V lost 6 bases and J 4 bases, leaving 9 bases between the germline ends. Germline V lookup: CDR1 SNHLY, CDR2 FYNNEI. The length of the CDR3 is 12 residues.